The rows below give T cell receptor beta chains drawn from one sample of a study of CD8 T cells in Susac syndrome. MiXCR was run by TCRdb on the immunoSEQ multiplex PCR reads, yielding one entry per CDR3 protein. The sample contains a few hundred thousand distinct CDR3 sequences, under 95% of which appear only once. The sample comprised CD4+ T cells from PBMCs. The receptors shown here come from a human donor with multiple sclerosis. The CDR3 runs from the conserved cysteine through the conserved F or W. The D gene is left open where the match is weak. Clone size is not always given. Where it is, it says once, few, many or a class for expanded clones.

V	J	D	size	DNA	CDR3
TRBV19	TRBJ2-2	TRBD2	NA	TGTGCCAGTAAAGGGGTCACCAGCGGGAGGGGCGGGGAGCTGTTTTTT	CASKGVTSGRGGELFF
TRBV27	TRBJ1-5	TRBD1	NA	TGTGCCAGCAGTTTATCGGGACAGGGTCGGCAGCCCCAGCATTTT	CASSLSGQGRQPQHF
TRBV15	TRBJ2-1	NA	NA	TGTGCCACCAGCTCTGTTCCAAAAAGGCAGTTCTTC	CATSSVPKRQFF
TRBV24-1	TRBJ2-5	NA	NA	TGTGCCACCAGTGACCCCACTAAGGGGGAGACCCAGTACTTC	CATSDPTKGETQYF
TRBV7-3	TRBJ2-1	NA	few	TGTGCCAGCAGCTTTGGACGGGAACGAGAGCAGTTCTTC	CASSFGREREQFF
TRBV29-1	TRBJ2-1	TRBD1	NA	TGCAGCGTCGACCCTGCGGGACAGGGGGCCCATGAGCAGTTCTTC	CSVDPAGQGAHEQFF
TRBV29-1	TRBJ2-2	NA	NA	TGCAGCGCCGACCGTCGCACCGGGGAGCTGTTTTTT	CSADRRTGELFF
TRBV9	TRBJ2-3	NA	NA	TGTGCCAGCAGCGTAGGGCCTAGCGCGTACACAGATACGCAGTATTTT	CASSVGPSAYTDTQYF
TRBV20-1	TRBJ2-1	TRBD2	NA	TGCAGTGTGCGGCAGGGAGGGCCGGTGTCTGATGAGCAGTTCTTC	CSVRQGGPVSDEQFF
TRBV11-1	TRBJ2-5	NA	NA	TGTGCCAGCAGCTTCGGTGTGGATGGCTACGGGGTCCAGTACTTC	CASSFGVDGYGVQYF
TRBV7-9	TRBJ2-3	NA	NA	TGTGCCAGCAGCGTCGACCCCGGGACGGATACGCAGTATTTT	CASSVDPGTDTQYF
TRBV7-2	TRBJ2-7	NA	NA	TGTGCCAGCAGCTTGCTCTGGGCGGGACACCCTGACTCCTACGAGCAGTACTTC	CASSLLWAGHPDSYEQYF
TRBV30	TRBJ2-7	TRBD2	NA	TGTGCCTGGAGTGTACTAGCGGGATACGGAACCGAGCAGTACTTC	CAWSVLAGYGTEQYF
TRBV5-1	TRBJ2-7	TRBD1	NA	TGCGCCAGCAGCTTGTTACCGGGACAGGGGGCGAAGGAGCAGTACTTC	CASSLLPGQGAKEQYF
TRBV18	TRBJ1-6	TRBD1	NA	TGTGCCAGCTCACTACAAGACAGGGGGCTTTATTCACCCCTCCACTTT	CASSLQDRGLYSPLHF
TRBV12-3/TRBV12-4	TRBJ2-6	NA	once	TGTGCCAGCAGTCCTGAGGCCAACGTCCTGACTTTC	CASSPEANVLTF
TRBV7-2	TRBJ2-7	NA	NA	TGTGCCAGCACTGATCGCTCTCGCGAGCAGTACTTC	CASTDRSREQYF
TRBV7-9	TRBJ1-2	NA	NA	TGTGCCAGCAGCTTAGCAGGATCTCGCTATGGCTACACCTTC	CASSLAGSRYGYTF
TRBV27	TRBJ1-2	NA	once	TGTGCCAGCAAGCCAGGGGTAGGGTTCTATGGCTACACCTTC	CASKPGVGFYGYTF
TRBV7-6	TRBJ1-1	NA	NA	TGTGCCAGCAGCCCGGGACAAGGGAGGTGGAACACTGAAGCTTTCTTT	CASSPGQGRWNTEAFF
TRBV7-2	TRBJ1-5	NA	NA	TGTGCCAGCAGCTTCAGGGGCGTCGGGTGGCAGCCCCAGCATTTT	CASSFRGVGWQPQHF
TRBV29-1	TRBJ2-3	TRBD2	NA	TGCAGCGTAGTTCCGGGACTAGCGGGAGGAATGACAGATACGCAGTATTTT	CSVVPGLAGGMTDTQYF
TRBV6-2/TRBV6-3	TRBJ2-7	NA	NA	TGTGCCAGCAGTTTCGGACTACCCGACGAGCAGTACTTC	CASSFGLPDEQYF
TRBV25-1	TRBJ2-3	TRBD2	NA	TGTGCCAGCAGTCCCTACCTAACGGGGGGAGCAGATACGCAGTATTTT	CASSPYLTGGADTQYF
TRBV7-3	TRBJ2-1	NA	once	TGTGCCAGCAGCTTAACCCCCGGGGGAGCGGGCAATGAGCAGTTCTTC	CASSLTPGGAGNEQFF
TRBV20-1	TRBJ2-1	NA	NA	TGCAGTGCTAGACCCGGGACTGGTTACAATGAGCAGTTCTTC	CSARPGTGYNEQFF
TRBV5-1	TRBJ2-7	TRBD1	once	TGCGCCAGCAGCTTGGGAGGGACAGTACGAAACTACGAGCAGTACTTC	CASSLGGTVRNYEQYF
TRBV7-9	TRBJ1-4	NA	NA	TGTGCCAGCAGCTCCGGACCAGCCTATAATGAAAAACTGTTTTTT	CASSSGPAYNEKLFF
TRBV6-5	TRBJ2-1	NA	once	TGTGCCAGCAGCTACCGCCGGGAGCCGCATGAGCAGTTCTTC	CASSYRREPHEQFF
TRBV4-2	TRBJ2-7	TRBD2	NA	TGTGCCAGCAGCCAAGACCACTTTAGGACTAGACCCTACGAGCAGTACTTC	CASSQDHFRTRPYEQYF
TRBV2	TRBJ2-2	TRBD2	NA	TGTGCCAGCAATCGCGCTAGCGGACCGAACACCGGGGAGCTGTTTTTT	CASNRASGPNTGELFF
TRBV6-5	TRBJ1-1	TRBD1	NA	TGTGCCAGCAGGTCAACCGGGACAGGAGCTTTCTTT	CASRSTGTGAFF
TRBV18	TRBJ1-5	TRBD1	NA	TGTGCCAGCTCACCCACTCAGCGACAGGGGTTCCGACAGCCCCAGCATTTT	CASSPTQRQGFRQPQHF
TRBV3-1	TRBJ2-3	TRBD2	few	TGTGCCAGCAGCCTCCCACTAGCGGGGGGCACAGATACGCAGTATTTT	CASSLPLAGGTDTQYF
TRBV2	TRBJ2-2	NA	NA	TGTGCCAGCAGTGACCAGGGGCTAAGCACCGGGGAGCTGTTTTTT	CASSDQGLSTGELFF
TRBV20-1	TRBJ2-2	NA	NA	TGCAGTGCTAGAGATCGAGACATTACCGGGGAGCTGTTTTTT	CSARDRDITGELFF
TRBV5-4	TRBJ2-2	TRBD2	NA	TGTGCCAGCAGCACACTAGCGGGGGGCACCGGGGAGCTGTTTTTT	CASSTLAGGTGELFF
TRBV11-2	TRBJ2-3	NA	NA	TGTGCCAGCAGCCGAGGCCCAGCAGATACGCAGTATTTT	CASSRGPADTQYF
TRBV5-1	TRBJ2-2	NA	NA	TGCGCCAGCAGCTTTACGGGGGTTGGCACCGGGGAGCTGTTTTTT	CASSFTGVGTGELFF
TRBV6-2/TRBV6-3	TRBJ2-5	TRBD2	NA	TGTGCCAGCAGTCCGAGACTAGCGGGAGAAGAGACCCAGTACTTC	CASSPRLAGEETQYF
TRBV7-3	TRBJ2-2	TRBD2	NA	TGTGCCAGCAGCTCCCTGGGAGGGGACACCGGGGAGCTGTTTTTT	CASSSLGGDTGELFF